The entry that follows covers one T cell receptor (beta chain) sequence. Sequencing used immunoSEQ multiplex PCR; TCRdb keeps in-frame clones, though not all of them. The sample carries some 220,000 clones, approximately 81% recorded once. The data stem from a study of blood T cell repertoires in COVID-19. Background on the study: From the United States, Italy and Spain came samples of acute and convalescent COVID-19.

The germline V gene has CDR1 GTSNPN and CDR2 SVGIG (reference sequence). V was pared by 0 bases and J by 9 bases, with 9 bases of the junction left unmatched. The CDR3 runs to 16 residues. The receptor was derived from a woman older than 75 with active or convalescent COVID-19. This chain joins TRBV30 and TRBJ1-6; 9 positions match TRBD1. Input material: peripheral blood. In nucleotides, the CDR3 is TGTGCCTGGAGTGTAGTCGGCACAGGGGGCTCTTCACCCCTCCACTTT. It yields the protein CAWSVVGTGGSSPLHF.